These 29 T cell receptor beta chains came from one sample sequenced in a study of control samples from healthy donors and cancer patients. Repertoires were generated with immunoSEQ multiplex PCR, while TCRdb's copy carries only in-frame clones and drops some. The data contain 170,000 or so clones, about nine tenths of them seen just once; the ten biggest clones take up 2% to 2.5%. Material: blood. These receptors originate from a woman in her thirties or forties in good health.

The chain joins TRBV7-6 to TRBJ2-5, with no clear D. CDR1 SGHVS and CDR2 FNYEAQ come from the germline V gene. With 0 bases removed from V and 0 bases from J, the gap between germline ends came to 8 bases. CDR3 length equals 15 residues. This CDR3 is CASSLAPGYQETQYF. The CDR3 DNA is TGTGCCAGCAGCTTAGCGCCTGGGTACCAAGAGACCCAGTACTTC.

The V and J genes are TRBV10-3 and TRBJ2-3, with D possibly matching TRBD2 (6 bases). Germline lookup yields CDR1 ENHRY and CDR2 SYGVKD. CDR3 length equals 15 residues. The V and J ends lost 4 bases and 0 bases respectively, with 11 bases between them. The CDR3 nucleotides are TGTGCCATCAGTGCGGAGGGGCTTAGCACAGATACGCAGTATTTT. The encoded protein is CAISAEGLSTDTQYF.

The chain links TRBV5-4 to TRBJ1-1, with 7 positions matching TRBD1. The CDR3 totals 14 residues. Trimming took 4 bases from V and 5 from J; bases not matched to a gene: 8. In germline, CDR1 is SGHNT, CDR2 YYREEE (reference sequence). This chain's CDR3 is CASSPGTVPTEAFF. The CDR3 DNA sequence: TGTGCCAGCAGCCCCGGGACAGTCCCAACTGAAGCTTTCTTT.

This clone was detected once. In DNA form, the CDR3 reads TGTGCCAGCAGCTTCGCTAGCGGTTCAGATACGCAGTATTTT. Protein: CASSFASGSDTQYF. This sequence joins TRBV7-9 and TRBJ2-3, with 7 bases matching TRBD2. CDR1 is SEHNR and CDR2 is FQNEAQ in the germline V gene (reference sequence). The CDR3 length is 14 residues. After removal of 3 bases from V and 4 bases from J, the junction contained 4 bases not matched to a gene.

V usage is TRBV5-6 and J usage is TRBJ2-1; perhaps D is TRBD1 or TRBD2 (6 bases each). Deletions cut 0 bases from V and 4 bases from J, with 14 bases between. The CDR3 covers 16 residues. Germline V gene sequence: CDR1 SGHDT, CDR2 YYEEEE. In nucleotides, the CDR3 is TGTGCCAGCAGCTTGGGACCCCGGGGGCCTTACAATGAGCAGTTCTTC. Amino acids: CASSLGPRGPYNEQFF.

This chain links TRBV10-3 with TRBJ2-1; 14 nucleotides agree with TRBD2. CDR3 length: 15 amino acids. Germline loops: CDR1 ENHRY, CDR2 SYGVKD. Germline trimming cut 2 bases from V and 8 bases from J; bases unmatched to any gene: 2. CDR3 amino acids: CAISEGTSGGYEQFF. CDR3 sequence (DNA): TGTGCCATCAGTGAGGGGACTAGCGGGGGTTATGAGCAGTTCTTC.

With regard to this clone: The sample contains more than one DNA sequence encoding this CDR3. The chain has TRBV6-5 and TRBJ1-2; 7 positions match TRBD1. The CDR3 loop spans 14 amino acids. V was pared by 2 bases and J by 4 bases, with 4 bases of the junction left unmatched. Per germline, CDR1 MNHEY and CDR2 SVGAGI. The CDR3, as DNA: TGTGCCAGCAGTTACGGACAGGAAAGCTATGGCTACACCTTC. It specifies CASSYGQESYGYTF.

The chain combines TRBV10-1 with TRBJ1-3, with D perhaps matching TRBD1 (5 bases). The CDR3 is made up of 16 amino acids. Trimming cost V 5 bases and J 0 bases, with 14 bases left between them. Germline V gene sequence: CDR1 WNHNN, CDR2 SYGVQD (reference sequence). The CDR3, as DNA: TGCGCCAGCAGTTTGGGACGGCCGGACTCTGGAAACACCATATATTTT. Protein sequence: CASSLGRPDSGNTIYF.

V is TRBV10-3 and J is TRBJ1-2, with D perhaps TRBD1 (6 bases). The germline V and J ends were trimmed by 6 bases and 6 bases, with 14 bases remaining between them. Germline CDR1 ENHRY, CDR2 SYGVKD. The CDR3 covers 13 residues. Here the CDR3 reads CAISLNRDNGYTF. In nucleotides, the CDR3 is TGTGCCATCAGCCTGAACAGGGACAATGGCTACACCTTC.

This clone was picked up one time. The chain carries TRBV10-3 and TRBJ1-2, with 8 bases that match TRBD1. Losses at the gene ends were 0 bases for V and 5 bases for J; bases not matched to a gene: 5. The CDR3 sequence is 15 residues long. Germline values: CDR1 ENHRY, CDR2 SYGVKD. The CDR3: CAISESTTGDYGYTF. CDR3 coding DNA: TGTGCCATCAGTGAGTCGACGACAGGGGATTATGGCTACACCTTC.

The J gene is TRBJ1-6, the V gene TRBV7-2; possible D gene TRBD1, 5 bases. Trimming took off 4 bases at V and 9 bases at J, with 28 bases between the two ends. This CDR3 has 19 amino acids. The germline gives CDR1 SGHTA, CDR2 FQGNSA. CDR3 DNA: TGTGCCAGCAGCTCCCCGCTCATCTACAGTGGGGCCTGGGGTTCACCCCTCCACTTT. Translating gives CASSSPLIYSGAWGSPLHF.

In the case of this clone: Other DNA sequences from this sample encode an identical CDR3 as well. The genes are TRBV5-4 and TRBJ2-3; perhaps TRBD2 as D (7 bases). Trimming stripped 4 bases from V and 4 bases from J, with 10 bases between. In germline, CDR1 is SGHNT, CDR2 YYREEE (reference sequence). This CDR3 comprises 13 residues. The CDR3, as DNA: TGTGCCAGCAGCCCGGGGGGCCCAGATACGCAGTATTTT. Protein sequence: CASSPGGPDTQYF.

The rearrangement uses TRBV7-2 and TRBJ2-7, with D perhaps TRBD1 (6 bases). The CDR3 spans 15 residues. CDR1 and CDR2 (germline): SGHTA, FQGNSA. Trimming took off 5 bases at V and 6 bases at J, with 20 bases between the two ends. This CDR3 is CASSASQGSPAEQYF. In DNA form, the CDR3 reads TGTGCCAGCAGCGCTTCACAGGGTTCTCCCGCCGAGCAGTACTTC.

Only one count was recorded for this clone. V gene TRBV6-1 combines with J gene TRBJ2-5; perhaps TRBD1 as D (5 bases). Germline CDR1 is MNHNS and CDR2 is SASEGT. V lost 3 bases and J 5 bases, leaving 10 bases between the germline ends. The CDR3 runs 13 residues. CDR3 sequence reads: CASSEQGRETQYF. In nucleotides, the CDR3 is TGTGCCAGCAGTGAGCAGGGCAGGGAGACCCAGTACTTC.

The CDR3 DNA follows: TGTGCCAGCAGCTTAGACCCGTCTCCTACTAACTATGGCTACACCTTC. Residues: CASSLDPSPTNYGYTF. The V call is TRBV7-2, the J call TRBJ1-2; D not certain. The CDR3 has 16 amino acids. Trimming shortened V by 1 base and J by 0 bases, and 12 bases separated the two germline ends. Germline values: CDR1 SGHTA, CDR2 FQGNSA. The full variable domain, in which reference TRBV7-2 and TRBJ1-2 provide the parts outside the CDR3, is GAGVSQSPSNKVTEKGKDVELRCDPISGHTALYWYRQSLGQGLEFLIYFQGNSAPDKSGLPSDRFSAERTGGSVSTLTIQRTQQEDSAVYLCASSLDPSPTNYGYTFGSGTRLTVV.

With respect to this clone: The sample contains more than one DNA sequence encoding this CDR3. The chain employs TRBV7-9 and TRBJ1-1; 10 nucleotides match TRBD1. The CDR3 is 14 amino acids. V gave up 5 bases and J gave up 4 bases; unmatched junction bases: 4. The germline V gene has CDR1 SEHNR and CDR2 FQNEAQ (reference sequence). The CDR3 is CASSLRQGATEAFF. DNA of the CDR3: TGTGCCAGCAGCCTGAGACAGGGGGCCACTGAAGCTTTCTTT. The variable domain in full, with the rest retrieved from reference TRBV7-9 and TRBJ1-1, is DTGVSQNPRHKITKRGQNVTFRCDPISEHNRLYWYRQTLGQGPEFLTYFQNEAQLEKSRLLSDRFSAERPKGSFSTLEIQRTEQGDSAMYLCASSLRQGATEAFFGQGTRLTVV.

The CDR3 bases are TGCAGTGCTAGTCCGACAGGGAGGCCCACTGAAGCTTTCTTT. Its protein product is CSASPTGRPTEAFF. The V call is TRBV20-1, the J call TRBJ1-1; 7 nucleotides line up with TRBD1. Germline V gene data show CDR1 as DFQATT and CDR2 as SNEGSKA (reference sequence). This CDR3 comprises 14 residues. Trimming at V came to 3 bases and at J to 4 bases, leaving 8 bases not matched to a gene.

The chain recombines TRBV6-4 with TRBJ2-7, with 9 positions matching TRBD2. The germline gives CDR1 MRHNA, CDR2 SNTAGT. V was clipped by 3 bases and J by 5 bases; unmatched bases: 5. The CDR3 contains 14 residues. CDR3 sequence reads: CASSESAGGHEQYF. As DNA, the CDR3 is TGTGCCAGCAGTGAGTCAGCGGGGGGCCACGAGCAGTACTTC.

This clone was seen ten or more times. Other DNA sequences within the sample encode an identical CDR3. This chain connects TRBV20-1 to TRBJ1-2, with D unclear. The length of the CDR3 is 11 residues. Germline CDR1 is DFQATT and CDR2 is SNEGSKA (reference sequence). Trimming pared 4 bases from V and 3 bases from J, leaving 6 bases between. The CDR3 loop is CSATQDYGYTF. The CDR3 DNA is TGCAGTGCTACACAAGACTATGGCTACACCTTC.

The chain employs TRBV4-1 and TRBJ2-3; TRBD2 agrees at 15 bases. CDR1 is MGHRA and CDR2 is YSYEKL in the germline V gene. The CDR3 is 15 amino acids. V was clipped by 4 bases and J by 6 bases; unmatched bases: 2. The CDR3, as DNA: TGCGCCAGCAGCCTTGGACTAGCGGGGGGGGATACGCAGTATTTT. Amino acids: CASSLGLAGGDTQYF.

The chain recombines TRBV18 with TRBJ1-1; the match to TRBD1 covers 11 bases. This CDR3 contains 15 residues. From germline, CDR1 is KGHSH and CDR2 LQKENI. V lost 3 bases to trimming and J lost 8 bases; unmatched junction nucleotides: 8. In nucleotides, the CDR3 is TGTGCCAGCTCACCTTATGGGACAGGGGGGGTAGAAGCTTTCTTT. Amino acid sequence: CASSPYGTGGVEAFF.

In its sample, this clone was seen once. This sample also contains other DNA sequences that code for the same CDR3. This chain connects TRBV18 to TRBJ2-7, with unresolved D. Germline V gene data show CDR1 as KGHSH and CDR2 as LQKENI. The V gene lost 2 bases and the J gene lost 5 bases, with 7 bases spanning the gap. The CDR3 totals 12 residues. In DNA, the CDR3 is TGTGCCAGCTCACCAAGTAGGGACGAGCAGTACTTC. Protein: CASSPSRDEQYF.

The genes are TRBV6-1 and TRBJ1-1; D is unclear. V dropped 1 base and J dropped 1 base, with 13 bases sitting between them. CDR3 size: 16 residues. Germline loops: CDR1 MNHNS, CDR2 SASEGT. For the CDR3, the DNA is TGTGCCAGCAGTGAAGGTCTTGGCAGAAAGAACACTGAAGCTTTCTTT. Its translation: CASSEGLGRKNTEAFF.

The chain recombines TRBV5-4 with TRBJ2-2; 7 bases map to TRBD2. This CDR3 has 15 amino acids. The V gene end was trimmed by 4 bases and the J gene end by 0 bases; junction bases not matched to a gene: 3. Germline CDR1 SGHNT, CDR2 YYREEE (reference sequence). The CDR3 nucleotides are TGTGCCAGCAGCCCCGCGGGGGCGAACACCGGGGAGCTGTTTTTT. Protein product: CASSPAGANTGELFF.

The J gene is TRBJ1-2, the V gene TRBV5-5, with D possibly TRBD1 on 5 matching bases. Looked up from germline, CDR1 is SGHKS and CDR2 is YYEKEE (reference sequence). Trimming shortened V by 3 bases and J by 3 bases, and 12 bases separated the two germline ends. The CDR3 has 14 amino acids. The CDR3 is CASSSLKGDYGYTF. The CDR3 coding sequence is TGTGCCAGCAGCTCTCTGAAAGGGGACTATGGCTACACCTTC.

This clone was recorded only once. The genes are TRBV29-1 and TRBJ1-1; D not resolved. Germline CDR1 and CDR2: SQVTM and ANQGSEA. This CDR3 has 12 amino acids. Between the trimmed V and J ends, which lost 3 bases and 7 bases, there was a span of 12 bases. The CDR3: CSVESPGDEAFF. The CDR3 coding sequence is TGCAGCGTTGAGAGTCCTGGGGATGAAGCTTTCTTT.

The genes are TRBV4-1 and TRBJ1-1, with no clear D. The CDR3 consists of 13 residues. Germline V gene data show CDR1 as MGHRA and CDR2 as YSYEKL. Deletions cut 3 bases from V and 3 bases from J, with 8 bases between. The chain's CDR3 is CASSQQTDTEAFF. The CDR3 nucleotides are TGCGCCAGCAGCCAGCAGACGGACACTGAAGCTTTCTTT.

This chain connects TRBV6-5 to TRBJ1-3, with 10 bases that match TRBD1. Per the germline V gene, CDR1 is MNHEY and CDR2 is SVGAGI. The CDR3 has 14 amino acids. J lost 3 bases, V lost 6 bases, and 2 bases had no gene match. As DNA, the CDR3 is TGTGCCAGCAGCGGACAGGGGGGTGGAAACACCATATATTTT. Its translation is CASSGQGGGNTIYF.

This chain connects TRBV5-8 to TRBJ1-5; D ambiguous. Germline assignment: CDR1 SGHTS and CDR2 YDEGEE. CDR3 size: 15 residues. V lost 6 bases and J lost 2, with 15 bases in between. The CDR3 sequence is CASTSRDARNQPQHF. The DNA of the CDR3 is TGTGCCAGCACAAGCAGAGACGCCCGCAATCAGCCCCAGCATTTT.